This T cell receptor beta chain was captured by sequencing in a study of blood T cell dynamics during melanoma immunotherapy. Clones were read by immunoSEQ multiplex PCR, and TCRdb kept only the in-frame ones, dropping some. The sample has 3,000 to 4,500 clones; roughly 97% are singletons. Noted time point: pre-treatment baseline. The clonotype comes from a human donor with melanoma. The specimen comprised effector memory CD8+ T cells from blood, sampled from a patient treated with checkpoint blockade.

CDR3 protein: CASSLGGLNTEAFF. The CDR3 DNA reads as TGTGCCAGCAGTTTAGGCGGCTTGAACACTGAAGCTTTCTTT. The chain links TRBV27 to TRBJ1-1, with no clear D. Germline values: CDR1 MNHEY, CDR2 SMNVEV (reference sequence). V was cut by 2 bases and J by 0 bases, with 7 bases left in between. CDR3 size: 14 residues.